This T cell receptor beta chain was sequenced during a study of blood T cell repertoires in COVID-19. Background on the study: COVID-19 samples collected from the United States, Italy and Spain covered acute and convalescent phases. PBMCs, B-cell-depleted T cells, or T cells were the source of the cDNA or gDNA that made up the material.

As processed by the authors: Estimates of nucleated cell counts were drawn from the amplification of reference gene primers. The assay was immunoSEQ multiplex PCR, and TCRdb's table has in-frame clones only and misses some. The V and J calls and clone size are taken from that table; D and trimming were inferred from the DNA. The table lists around 200,000 clones, almost 90% of them singletons. This clonotype originated in a man younger than 35 with active or convalescent COVID-19. Input material: peripheral blood.

Here the CDR3 reads CASSLDDRENSPLHF. The CDR3 region has the DNA TGTGCCAGCAGCTTAGATGACAGGGAGAATTCACCCCTCCACTTT. The genes are TRBV7-6 and TRBJ1-6; the match to TRBD1 covers 7 bases. Germline V gene data show CDR1 as SGHVS and CDR2 as FNYEAQ. With 1 base clipped from V and 7 bases from J, the junction kept 4 bases outside the gene matches. The CDR3 is made up of 15 amino acids.